The source of this T cell receptor (beta chain) is a study of blood T cell repertoires in COVID-19. V lost 2 bases and J lost 8; bases outside the gene matches: 9. Germline-derived CDR1 and CDR2 are GTSNPN and SVGIG (reference sequence). The length of the CDR3 is 15 residues. Libraries were prepared by immunoSEQ multiplex PCR; TCRdb keeps only in-frame clonotypes and omits some of them. The data hold some 260,000 clones, with approximately 81% observed a single time. This clone was counted a few times. The sequence derives from a woman under 30 with acute or convalescent COVID-19. V is TRBV30 and J is TRBJ1-4; 9 bases fit TRBD1. Sequencing was performed on peripheral blood. The CDR3 DNA reads as TGTGCCTGGAGTCCCAAACAGGGGGCATGGGAAAAACTGTTTTTT. Amino acids: CAWSPKQGAWEKLFF. The entire variable domain, with the rest obtained from reference TRBV30 and TRBJ1-4, is as follows: SQTIHQWPATLVQPVGSPLSLECTVEGTSNPNLYWYRQAAGRGLQLLFYSVGIGQISSEVPQNLSASRPQDRQFILSSKKLLLSDSGFYLCAWSPKQGAWEKLFFGSGTQLSVL.